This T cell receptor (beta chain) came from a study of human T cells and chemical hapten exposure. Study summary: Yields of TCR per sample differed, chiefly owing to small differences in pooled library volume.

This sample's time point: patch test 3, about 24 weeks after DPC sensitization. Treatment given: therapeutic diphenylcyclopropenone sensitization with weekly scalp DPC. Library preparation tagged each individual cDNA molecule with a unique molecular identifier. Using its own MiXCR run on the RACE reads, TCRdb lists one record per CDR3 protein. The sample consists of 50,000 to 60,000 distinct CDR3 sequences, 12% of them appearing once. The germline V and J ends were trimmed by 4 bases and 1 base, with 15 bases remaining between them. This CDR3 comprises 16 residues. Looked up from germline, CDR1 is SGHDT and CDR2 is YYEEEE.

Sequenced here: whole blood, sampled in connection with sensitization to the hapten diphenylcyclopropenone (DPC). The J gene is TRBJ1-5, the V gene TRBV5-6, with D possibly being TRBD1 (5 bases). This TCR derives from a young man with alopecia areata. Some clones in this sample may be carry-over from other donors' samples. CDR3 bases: TGTGCCAGCAGCCCGACGAGGGACTGGAGCAATCAGCCCCAGCATTTT. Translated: CASSPTRDWSNQPQHF.